This T cell receptor (beta chain) is from a study of response to subunit inactivated influenza vaccine. Whole-study findings and limits: There was a suggestion from the authors that each seasonal influenza vaccination recruits few new T cells.

A remark on this clonotype: The antigen remains unidentified. A junction end diverges from the germline sequence, so it may reflect a read error.

CDR1 and CDR2 from the germline V gene are SGHDT and YYEEEE. The CDR3 is 16 residues long. MiXCR, run by TCRdb on the RT-PCR reads, gives a single entry per CDR3 protein. Of some 800,000 distinct CDR3 sequences detected, about 20% appear once; the ten largest clones hold roughly a tenth. J is TRBJ2-4 and V is TRBV5-6, with D tentatively TRBD2 (5 bases). The sequencing here drew on PBMCs from blood, taken more than 4 days after vaccination. This receptor was taken from a middle-aged man who received an inactivated influenza vaccine. CDR3 bases: TGTGCCAGCAGCTTGGACTCACCCCTAGCCAAAAACATGCAGTACTTC. It translates to CASSLDSPLAKNMQYF.